This T cell receptor beta chain was obtained from a study of T cells in Graves' hyperthyroidism and ophthalmopathy. TCR beta CDR3 sequences were amplified from RNA transcripts. The TCR CDR3 was amplified in a first-round RT-PCR using the HTBI primer set. TCRdb called the multiplex PCR reads again in MiXCR, with one record for every CDR3 protein. The table records 45,000 to 55,000 distinct CDR3 sequences, approximately 53% of them present only once. Germline V gene lookup returns CDR1 DFQATT and CDR2 SNEGSKA (reference sequence). CDR3 size: 13 residues. The sequenced sample was peripheral blood or thyroid tissue (not recorded which). V is TRBV20-1 and J is TRBJ2-7; 10 bases are shared with TRBD2. This sequence originates from a man aged 18 to 30 with Graves' hyperthyroidism. The CDR3 DNA reads as TGCAGCCCCAGGCCTAGCGGGAGTAGTGAGCAGTACTTC. This codes for CSPRPSGSSEQYF.